These T cell receptor beta chains were read from a single sample in a study of blood T cell repertoires in COVID-19. Sequencing was performed with immunoSEQ multiplex PCR; in TCRdb, only in-frame clones are kept and a portion is missing. Found here are approximately 260,000 clones, approximately 80% of them singletons; the top ten hold more than 4.5%. The specimen was peripheral blood. These receptors were taken from a woman of 80 years or more with active or convalescent COVID-19. Each CDR3 is given with its conserved first and last residue. Some rows have no size entry. The others give once, few or many, or a class for an expanded clone.

CDR3aa: CASIRGPNYGYTF
abundance: few
v_gene: TRBV28
len: 13
j_gene: TRBJ1-2

CDR3aa: CASTAGGSNEKLFF
abundance: .
v_gene: TRBV7-9
len: 14
j_gene: TRBJ1-4

CDR3aa: CASTSGTGGNEKLFF
abundance: .
v_gene: TRBV6-5
len: 15
j_gene: TRBJ1-4

CDR3aa: CASSLFGAEKLFF
abundance: once
v_gene: TRBV7-9
len: 13
j_gene: TRBJ1-4

CDR3aa: CASSLGRENTEAFF
abundance: .
v_gene: TRBV5-1
len: 14
j_gene: TRBJ1-1

CDR3aa: CASSITGSGNTIYF
abundance: .
v_gene: TRBV6-5
len: 14
j_gene: TRBJ1-3

CDR3aa: CASTIPGTGGQPQHF
abundance: .
v_gene: TRBV28
len: 15
j_gene: TRBJ1-5

CDR3aa: CASSRSGEKLFF
abundance: .
v_gene: TRBV6-5
len: 12
j_gene: TRBJ1-4

CDR3aa: CAVQTGVSGPQHF
abundance: few
v_gene: TRBV7-9
len: 13
j_gene: TRBJ1-5

CDR3aa: CASKGQPNNSPLHF
abundance: once
v_gene: TRBV27
len: 14
j_gene: TRBJ1-6

CDR3aa: CASSYGGGFNGQFF
abundance: once
v_gene: TRBV6-2/TRBV6-3
len: 14
j_gene: TRBJ2-1

CDR3aa: CASSMDWNTGELFF
abundance: .
v_gene: TRBV2
len: 14
j_gene: TRBJ2-2

CDR3aa: CASSDRVGQPQHF
abundance: .
v_gene: TRBV10-1
len: 13
j_gene: TRBJ1-5

CDR3aa: CAWSPQTPVRNTEAFF
abundance: .
v_gene: TRBV30
len: 16
j_gene: TRBJ1-1

CDR3aa: CASSLGPSSYNEQFF
abundance: once
v_gene: TRBV5-6
len: 15
j_gene: TRBJ2-1

CDR3aa: CATQGTFPGNTIYF
abundance: .
v_gene: TRBV28
len: 14
j_gene: TRBJ1-3

CDR3aa: CASSQGAQGRGETQYF
abundance: .
v_gene: TRBV3-1/TRBV3-2
len: 16
j_gene: TRBJ2-5

CDR3aa: CASGLVVGRDGAYEQYF
abundance: .
v_gene: TRBV12-5
len: 17
j_gene: TRBJ2-7

CDR3aa: CASSGGGRGAEQYF
abundance: once
v_gene: TRBV5-1
len: 14
j_gene: TRBJ2-7

CDR3aa: CASSISTDTQYF
abundance: .
v_gene: TRBV12-3/TRBV12-4
len: 12
j_gene: TRBJ2-3